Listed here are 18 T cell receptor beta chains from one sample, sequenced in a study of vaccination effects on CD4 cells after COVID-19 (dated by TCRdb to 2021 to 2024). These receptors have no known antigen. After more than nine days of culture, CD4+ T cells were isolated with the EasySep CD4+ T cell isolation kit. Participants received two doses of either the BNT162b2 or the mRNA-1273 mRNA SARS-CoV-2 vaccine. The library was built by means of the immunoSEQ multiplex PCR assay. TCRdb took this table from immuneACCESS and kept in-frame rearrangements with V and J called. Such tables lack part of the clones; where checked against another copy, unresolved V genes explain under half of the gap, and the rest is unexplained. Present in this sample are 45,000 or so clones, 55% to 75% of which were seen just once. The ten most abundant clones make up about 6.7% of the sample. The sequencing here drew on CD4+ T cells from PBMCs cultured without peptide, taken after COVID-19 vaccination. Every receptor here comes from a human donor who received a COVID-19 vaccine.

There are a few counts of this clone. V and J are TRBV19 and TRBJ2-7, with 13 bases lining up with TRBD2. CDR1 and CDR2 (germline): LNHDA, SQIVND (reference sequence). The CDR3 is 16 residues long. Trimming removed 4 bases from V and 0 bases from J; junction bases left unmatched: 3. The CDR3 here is CASSRGLAGISYEQYF. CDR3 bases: TGTGCCAGTAGTAGGGGACTAGCGGGAATCTCCTACGAGCAGTACTTC.

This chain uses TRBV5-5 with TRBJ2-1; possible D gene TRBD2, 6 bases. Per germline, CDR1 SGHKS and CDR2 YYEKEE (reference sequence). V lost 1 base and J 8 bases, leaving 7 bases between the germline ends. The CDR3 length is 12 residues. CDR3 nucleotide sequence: TGTGCCAGCAGCTTGACGGGAGATGAGCAGTTCTTC. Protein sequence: CASSLTGDEQFF.

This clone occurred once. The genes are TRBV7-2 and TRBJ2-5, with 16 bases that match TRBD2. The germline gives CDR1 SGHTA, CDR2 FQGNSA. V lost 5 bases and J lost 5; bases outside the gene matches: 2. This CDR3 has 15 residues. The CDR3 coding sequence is TGTGCCAGCAGCGGGACTAGCGGGGGGGCGGAGACCCAGTACTTC. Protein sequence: CASSGTSGGAETQYF.

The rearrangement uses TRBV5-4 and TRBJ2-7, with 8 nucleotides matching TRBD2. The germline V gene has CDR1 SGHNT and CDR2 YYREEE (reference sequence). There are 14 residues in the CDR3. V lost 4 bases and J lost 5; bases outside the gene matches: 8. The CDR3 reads CASSPVSGTNEQYF. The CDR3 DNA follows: TGTGCCAGCAGCCCTGTTAGCGGGACTAACGAGCAGTACTTC.

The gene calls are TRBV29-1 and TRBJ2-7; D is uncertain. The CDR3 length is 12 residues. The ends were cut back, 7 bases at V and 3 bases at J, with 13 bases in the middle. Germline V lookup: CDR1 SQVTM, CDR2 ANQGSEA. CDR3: CSATVIGYEQYF. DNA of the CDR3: TGCAGCGCTACGGTCATAGGCTACGAGCAGTACTTC.

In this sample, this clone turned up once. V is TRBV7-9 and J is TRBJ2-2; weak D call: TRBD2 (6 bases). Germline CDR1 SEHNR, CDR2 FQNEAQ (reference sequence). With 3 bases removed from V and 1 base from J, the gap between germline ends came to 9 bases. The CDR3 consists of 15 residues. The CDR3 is CASSFSSENTGELFF. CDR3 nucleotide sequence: TGTGCCAGCAGCTTCTCTAGCGAGAACACCGGGGAGCTGTTTTTT.

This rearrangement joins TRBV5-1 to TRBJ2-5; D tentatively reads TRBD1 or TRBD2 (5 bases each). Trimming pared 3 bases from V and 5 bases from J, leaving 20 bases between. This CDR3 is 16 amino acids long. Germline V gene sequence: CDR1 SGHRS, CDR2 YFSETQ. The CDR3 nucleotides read TGCGCCAGCAGCTGGGGGTCGGGTCCGCGTAAGGAGACCCAGTACTTC. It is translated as CASSWGSGPRKETQYF.

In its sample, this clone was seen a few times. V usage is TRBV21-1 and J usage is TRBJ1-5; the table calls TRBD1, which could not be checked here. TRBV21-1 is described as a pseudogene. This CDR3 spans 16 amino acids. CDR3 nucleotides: TGTGCCAGCAGCAAATTCGGGACAGGGGACAATCAGCCCCAGCATTTT. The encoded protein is CASSKFGTGDNQPQHF.

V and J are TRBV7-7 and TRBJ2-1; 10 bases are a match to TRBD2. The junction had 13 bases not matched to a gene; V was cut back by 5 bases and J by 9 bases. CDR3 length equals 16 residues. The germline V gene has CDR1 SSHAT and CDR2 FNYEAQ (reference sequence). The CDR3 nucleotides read TGTGCCAGCAGCCCACTAGCGGGGACTAGGTTGGGTGAGCAGTTCTTC. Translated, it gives CASSPLAGTRLGEQFF.

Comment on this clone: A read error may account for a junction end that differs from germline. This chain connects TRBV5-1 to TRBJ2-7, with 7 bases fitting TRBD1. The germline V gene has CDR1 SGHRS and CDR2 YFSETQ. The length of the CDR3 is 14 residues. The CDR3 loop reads CASSLGQQGSEQYF. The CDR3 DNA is TGCGCCAGCAGTTTGGGACAGCAAGGGTCCGAGCAGTACTTC.

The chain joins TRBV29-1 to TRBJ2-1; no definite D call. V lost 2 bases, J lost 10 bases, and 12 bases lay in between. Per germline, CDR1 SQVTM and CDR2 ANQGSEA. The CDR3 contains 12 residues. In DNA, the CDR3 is TGCAGCGTTGAAAACGGCCCAATAGAGCAGTTCTTC. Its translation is CSVENGPIEQFF.

CDR3 coding DNA: TGTGCCAGCAGTGAACCCTTGGCGGGGGTTGTGCAGTTCTTC. Its protein product is CASSEPLAGVVQFF. The chain combines TRBV2 with TRBJ2-1; TRBD2 matches at 7 bases. Per germline, CDR1 SNHLY and CDR2 FYNNEI. The trim removed 2 bases at V and 12 bases at J, leaving 10 bases unmatched. This CDR3 region has 14 residues.

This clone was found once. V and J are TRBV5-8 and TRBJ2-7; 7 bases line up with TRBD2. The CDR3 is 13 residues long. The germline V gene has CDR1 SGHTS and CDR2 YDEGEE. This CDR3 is CATNGGIAGEQYF. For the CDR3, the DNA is TGTGCTACCAACGGGGGGATAGCCGGCGAGCAGTACTTC.

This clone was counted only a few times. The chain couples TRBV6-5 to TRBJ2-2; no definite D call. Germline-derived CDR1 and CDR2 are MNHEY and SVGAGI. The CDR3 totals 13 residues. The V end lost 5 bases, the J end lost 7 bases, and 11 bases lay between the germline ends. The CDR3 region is CASSLQRLGELFF. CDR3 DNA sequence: TGTGCCAGCAGTCTCCAGCGTCTCGGGGAGCTGTTTTTT.

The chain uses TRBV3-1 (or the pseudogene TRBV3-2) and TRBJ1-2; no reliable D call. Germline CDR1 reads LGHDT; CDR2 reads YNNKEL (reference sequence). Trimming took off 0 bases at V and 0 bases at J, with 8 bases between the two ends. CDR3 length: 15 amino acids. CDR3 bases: TGTGCCAGCAGCCAAGACTTCGGGACTAACTATGGCTACACCTTC. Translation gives CASSQDFGTNYGYTF.

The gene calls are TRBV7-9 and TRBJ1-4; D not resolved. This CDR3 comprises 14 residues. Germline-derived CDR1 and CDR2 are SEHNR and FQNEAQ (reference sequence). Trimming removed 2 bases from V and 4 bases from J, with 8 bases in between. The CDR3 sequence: CASSLYPVNEKLFF. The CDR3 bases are TGTGCCAGCAGCTTATACCCAGTTAATGAAAAACTGTTTTTT.

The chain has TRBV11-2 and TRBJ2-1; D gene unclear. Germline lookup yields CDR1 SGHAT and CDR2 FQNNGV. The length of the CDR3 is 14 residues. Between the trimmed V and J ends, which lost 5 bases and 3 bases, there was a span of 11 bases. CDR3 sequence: CASSPRTGYNEQFF. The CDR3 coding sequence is TGTGCCAGCAGCCCCAGGACGGGCTACAATGAGCAGTTCTTC.

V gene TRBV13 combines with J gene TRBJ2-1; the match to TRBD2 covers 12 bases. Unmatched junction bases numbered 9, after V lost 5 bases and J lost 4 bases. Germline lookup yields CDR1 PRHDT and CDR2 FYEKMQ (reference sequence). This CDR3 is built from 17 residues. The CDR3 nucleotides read TGTGCCAGCAGCCCAAGTACTAGCGGGGGGCGGTACAATGAGCAGTTCTTC. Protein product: CASSPSTSGGRYNEQFF.